Each of the 2 T cell receptor beta chains below was sequenced from the same sample in a study of neurological immune-mediated disorders (dated by TCRdb to the late 2010s). Libraries were built with 5' RACE. Instrument used: Illumina HiSeq 2500. The public reads were reprocessed in TCRdb via fastp at Q25 and MiXCR, keeping in-frame beta chains. Identical CDR3 protein sequences are pooled into one entry, listed with their most common genes and DNA. A total of more than 40,000 distinct CDR3 sequences appear in this sample, roughly 2% of them only once. Of the sample, around 2.2% is held by the ten largest clones. The sample comprised PBMCs. These receptors came from a woman in her thirties or forties with multiple sclerosis.

This clonotype was detected only a few times. One end of the junction fails to match germline, which may point to a read error. V usage is TRBV6-2 or TRBV6-3 and J usage is TRBJ1-1; D gene ambiguous. This CDR3 has 12 amino acids. Germline values: CDR1 MNHEY, CDR2 SVGEGT. CDR3 coding DNA: TGTGACAGCAACAGCGAGAACACTGAAGCTTTCTTT. This encodes CDSNSENTEAFF.

This clonotype showed up many times. The genes are TRBV25-1 and TRBJ1-3; D is ambiguous. The CDR3 has 18 amino acids. The V and J ends lost 2 bases and 0 bases respectively, with 17 bases between them. CDR1 and CDR2 (germline): MGHDK, SYGVNS. The CDR3 here is CASSEVSHGRSSGNTIYF. The CDR3 bases are TGTGCCAGCAGTGAAGTAAGCCACGGCAGGAGCTCTGGAAACACCATATATTTT.